Listed here are 22 T cell receptor beta chains from one sample, sequenced in a study of beta chain features in type 1 diabetes. The whole isolated RNA underwent reverse transcription, so sequencing captured expressed TCRB transcripts. The table came from immunoSEQ multiplex PCR; TCRdb's copy has only in-frame clones and leaves some out. The sample has roughly 150,000 clones; around 10% are singletons. The sequenced sample was central memory CD4+ T cells from blood. These receptors all come from a man between 18 and 35 years old in good health.

The sample holds a few counts of this clone. The chain recombines TRBV7-9 with TRBJ2-7; TRBD1 matches at 7 bases. Trimming took 7 bases from V and 3 from J; bases not matched to a gene: 3. CDR1 SEHNR and CDR2 FQNEAQ come from the germline V gene (reference sequence). The CDR3 length is 12 residues. CDR3 loop: CASTRDSYEQYF. The CDR3 DNA is TGTGCCAGCACAAGGGACAGCTACGAGCAGTACTTC. Filled out from reference TRBV7-9 and TRBJ2-7, the complete variable domain reads DTGVSQNPRHKITKRGQNVTFRCDPISEHNRLYWYRQTLGQGPEFLTYFQNEAQLEKSRLLSDRFSAERPKGSFSTLEIQRTEQGDSAMYLCASTRDSYEQYFGPGTRLTVT.

The chain links TRBV4-3 to TRBJ2-3; TRBD2 might be the D (6 bases). This CDR3 is 14 amino acids long. Germline V gene lookup returns CDR1 LGHNA and CDR2 YSLEER. V was shortened by 4 bases and J by 2 bases, with 10 bases between the two germline ends. Written as DNA, the CDR3 is TGCGCCAGCAGCCGAGGACTATTCACAGATACGCAGTATTTT. Amino acids: CASSRGLFTDTQYF.

This clone was detected a few times. The J gene is TRBJ2-3, the V gene TRBV10-2, with 8 nucleotides matching TRBD2. The CDR3 is 16 amino acids. Per the germline V gene, CDR1 is WSHSY and CDR2 is SAAADI. Trimming at V came to 8 bases and at J to 2 bases, leaving 12 bases not matched to a gene. CDR3 amino acids: CASGGEAGAPTDTQYF. In DNA form, the CDR3 reads TGCGCCAGCGGGGGGGAAGCGGGGGCCCCCACAGATACGCAGTATTTT.

The J gene is TRBJ1-1, the V gene TRBV30, with 8 bases that match TRBD1. The CDR3 spans 14 residues. J was trimmed by 4 bases and V by 0 bases; bases with no gene match: 4. CDR1 is GTSNPN and CDR2 is SVGIG in the germline V gene (reference sequence). CDR3 region: CAWSVPDRGTEAFF. CDR3 nucleotide sequence: TGTGCCTGGAGTGTCCCCGACAGGGGCACTGAAGCTTTCTTT.

This clone occurred many times. The rearrangement uses TRBV4-1 and TRBJ2-4, with D unresolved. From germline, CDR1 is MGHRA and CDR2 YSYEKL. V was clipped by 0 bases and J by 9 bases, with 15 bases between them. The CDR3 is 15 residues long. CDR3 protein: CASSQDSLRMGIQYF. The DNA of the CDR3 is TGCGCCAGCAGCCAAGATAGCCTTCGGATGGGCATTCAGTACTTC.

The CDR3 reads CAWRPGGAYNEQFF. CDR3 nucleotides: TGTGCCTGGAGGCCGGGCGGGGCGTACAATGAGCAGTTCTTC. V is TRBV30 and J is TRBJ2-1; D may be TRBD2 (6 bases). Germline V CDR1 and CDR2: GTSNPN, SVGIG (reference sequence). The V and J ends lost 3 bases and 4 bases respectively, with 13 bases between them. The CDR3 has 14 amino acids. The whole variable domain, filled in from reference TRBV30 and TRBJ2-1, reads SQTIHQWPATLVQPVGSPLSLECTVEGTSNPNLYWYRQAAGRGLQLLFYSVGIGQISSEVPQNLSASRPQDRQFILSSKKLLLSDSGFYLCAWRPGGAYNEQFFGPGTRLTVL.

J is TRBJ2-7 and V is TRBV15; a weak D match, TRBD2 (5 bases). Germline lookup yields CDR1 LNHNV and CDR2 YYDKDF (reference sequence). There are 19 residues in the CDR3. V was pared by 5 bases and J by 6 bases, with 32 bases between. The CDR3 DNA reads as TGTGCCACCAGCCCCGCCTCGTATCGGGGAACCATGGGTTGGATCGAGCAGTACTTC. It is translated as CATSPASYRGTMGWIEQYF.

The chain recombines TRBV25-1 with TRBJ1-6; 11 bases are shared with TRBD1. The CDR3 contains 15 residues. Germline CDR1 MGHDK, CDR2 SYGVNS. The V and J ends lost 5 bases and 8 bases, in that order; junction bases with no gene match: 5. Here the CDR3 DNA reads TGTGCCAGCAGTCGAGGACAGGGGGCTGATTCACCCCTCCACTTT. Protein: CASSRGQGADSPLHF.

CDR3 amino acids: CSAEGQGVGGYTF. The CDR3 DNA sequence: TGCAGCGCCGAGGGACAGGGAGTTGGTGGCTACACCTTC. The chain is built from TRBV29-1 and TRBJ1-2; 9 bases match TRBD1. This CDR3 has 13 residues. Trimming removed 7 bases from V and 7 bases from J; junction bases left unmatched: 10. Germline V gives CDR1 SQVTM, CDR2 ANQGSEA. Combining the CDR3 with reference TRBV29-1 and TRBJ1-2 gives the whole variable domain SAVISQKPSRDICQRGTSLTIQCQVDSQVTMMFWYRQQPGQSLTLIATANQGSEATYESGFVIDKFPISRPNLTFSTLTVSNMSPEDSSIYLCSAEGQGVGGYTFGSGTRLTVV.

This clone was observed a handful of times. The rearrangement links TRBV29-1 to TRBJ1-2, with a weak D call TRBD1 (5 bases). From germline, CDR1 is SQVTM and CDR2 ANQGSEA. The CDR3 is 14 residues long. V lost 1 base, J lost 6 bases, and 15 bases lay in between. CDR3 region: CSVEVTTGTDGYTF. The CDR3 DNA is TGCAGCGTTGAAGTCACCACAGGTACCGATGGCTACACCTTC.

V and J are TRBV4-3 and TRBJ1-2; weak D call: TRBD1 (6 bases). The CDR3 is 13 residues long. Trimming stripped 1 base from V and 4 bases from J, with 7 bases between. CDR1 and CDR2 from the germline V gene are LGHNA and YSLEER. The chain's CDR3 is CASSQGTVYGYTF. The CDR3 DNA reads as TGCGCCAGCAGCCAAGGGACAGTCTATGGCTACACCTTC.

V usage is TRBV15 and J usage is TRBJ1-3, with unresolved D. V shed 0 bases and J shed 4 bases, with 10 bases lying between them. CDR1 is LNHNV and CDR2 is YYDKDF in the germline V gene (reference sequence). This CDR3 is 15 amino acids long. CDR3 sequence reads: CATSRDPGRGNTIYF. The DNA of the CDR3 is TGTGCCACCAGCAGAGATCCAGGCCGCGGAAACACCATATATTTT.

The chain links TRBV28 to TRBJ1-2; D remains unclear. Trimming left V 2 bases short and J 6 bases short, with 13 bases between. Germline V CDR1 and CDR2: MDHEN, SYDVKM. The CDR3 is 14 amino acids. DNA for the CDR3: TGTGCCAGCAGTTTAGGCAGGAGTAGCGATGGCTACACCTTC. As protein: CASSLGRSSDGYTF.

The V and J genes are TRBV2 and TRBJ2-5; D is undetermined. The germline V gene encodes CDR1 SNHLY and CDR2 FYNNEI. Trimming shortened V by 5 bases and J by 4 bases, and 5 bases separated the two germline ends. The CDR3 runs 11 residues. DNA for the CDR3: TGTGCCAGCAGTATTCGAGAGACCCAGTACTTC. Translated: CASSIRETQYF.

This clone was seen ten or more times. The V call is TRBV9, the J call TRBJ2-3, with 9 bases matching TRBD1. The CDR3 length is 14 residues. The germline CDR1 and CDR2 sequences are SGDLS and YYNGEE. Unmatched junction bases numbered 6, after V lost 7 bases and J lost 3 bases. The CDR3 bases are TGTGCCAGCGGAGGGACAGGGTTTACAGATACGCAGTATTTT. It yields the protein CASGGTGFTDTQYF.

The V gene is TRBV2, the J gene TRBJ2-1, with a weak D call TRBD1 (7 bases). V was cut by 1 base and J by 6 bases, with 10 bases left in between. Per germline, CDR1 SNHLY and CDR2 FYNNEI. The CDR3 runs 14 residues. CDR3 sequence: CASSEDRGGNEQFF. The CDR3 coding sequence is TGTGCCAGCAGTGAAGACAGGGGAGGCAATGAGCAGTTCTTC.

The V and J genes are TRBV9 and TRBJ2-4, with no clear D. This CDR3 contains 13 residues. V lost 0 bases to trimming and J lost 5 bases, with 6 bases between them. Germline lookup yields CDR1 SGDLS and CDR2 YYNGEE. The CDR3 DNA reads as TGTGCCAGCAGCGTAGCCAGAGAAAACATTCAGTACTTC. Its protein product is CASSVARENIQYF.

This clone has a handful of counts. The chain uses TRBV2 and TRBJ1-1; D ambiguous. Trimming stripped 4 bases from V and 1 base from J, with 7 bases between. The CDR3 has 13 residues. CDR1 is SNHLY, CDR2 FYNNEI, per germline. DNA for the CDR3: TGTGCCAGCAGTGTGTCAGAGAACACTGAAGCTTTCTTT. Its translation is CASSVSENTEAFF.

This clone was detected only a few times. V and J are TRBV25-1 and TRBJ2-5; either TRBD1 or TRBD2 may supply D (5 bases each). The length of the CDR3 is 15 residues. V dropped 1 base and J dropped 1 base, with 10 bases sitting between them. Germline V CDR1 and CDR2: MGHDK, SYGVNS. CDR3 nucleotides: TGTGCCAGCAGTGAATCCTTAGGGACCCAAGAGACCCAGTACTTC. As protein: CASSESLGTQETQYF.

The chain joins TRBV9 to TRBJ1-2; D uncertain. The CDR3 length is 13 residues. V shed 3 bases and J shed 4 bases, with 10 bases lying between them. Germline V gene data show CDR1 as SGDLS and CDR2 as YYNGEE. CDR3 residues: CASSAKGGYGYTF. Written as DNA, the CDR3 is TGTGCCAGCAGCGCCAAGGGTGGCTATGGCTACACCTTC.

J is TRBJ2-1 and V is TRBV10-3; no clear D. Trimming stripped 1 base from V and 4 bases from J, with 8 bases between. The germline gives CDR1 ENHRY, CDR2 SYGVKD. CDR3 length equals 14 residues. The CDR3 is CAISEYEDYNEQFF. The DNA for the CDR3 is TGTGCCATCAGTGAGTATGAGGATTACAATGAGCAGTTCTTC.

This clone was seen only a few times. The junction and the germline gene differ at one end; a read error may be behind it. In the same sample, other DNA sequences code for this CDR3. The chain is built from TRBV7-2 and TRBJ2-7; possible D gene TRBD2, 5 bases. The CDR3 loop spans 13 amino acids. CDR1 is SGHTA and CDR2 is FQGNSA in the germline V gene. The CDR3 region is CASSLHRDYEQYF. CDR3 DNA: TGTGCCAGTAGCTTACATCGGGACTACGAGCAGTACTTC.